A single sample gave rise to the 6 T cell receptor beta chains below, sequenced in a study of PD-1 and CTLA-4 blockade in melanoma. TCRdb's copy holds only in-frame clones and misses some; the assay was immunoSEQ multiplex PCR. Among tens of thousands of clones listed, less than 95% were seen once. Sequencing was performed on CD8+ T cells from peripheral blood, taken from a patient given anti-PD-1 treatment. The source is a human donor with melanoma.

The V call is TRBV18, the J call TRBJ1-1, with a weak D call TRBD1 (5 bases). Trimming removed 2 bases from V and 0 bases from J, with 10 bases in between. This CDR3 has 15 amino acids. Germline loops: CDR1 KGHSH, CDR2 LQKENI. For the CDR3, the DNA is TGTGCCAGCTCACCATCAGGGAATGTGAACACTGAAGCTTTCTTT. This encodes CASSPSGNVNTEAFF. The full variable domain, completed using reference TRBV18 and TRBJ1-1, is NAGVMQNPRHLVRRRGQEARLRCSPMKGHSHVYWYRQLPEEGLKFMVYLQKENIIDESGMPKERFSAEFPKEGPSILRIQQVVRGDSAAYFCASSPSGNVNTEAFFGQGTRLTVV.

The genes are TRBV27 and TRBJ2-7; a possible D gene is TRBD1 (6 bases). Germline lookup yields CDR1 MNHEY and CDR2 SMNVEV (reference sequence). The CDR3 totals 13 residues. The ends were cut back, 3 bases at V and 3 bases at J, with 9 bases in the middle. The CDR3, as DNA: TGTGCCAGCAGTTTTCAGGGGAGCTACGAGCAGTACTTC. This translates into CASSFQGSYEQYF.

The chain carries TRBV7-9 and TRBJ1-1; unclear D gene. Trimming pared 10 bases from V and 0 bases from J, leaving 12 bases between. Germline CDR1 and CDR2: SEHNR and FQNEAQ (reference sequence). This CDR3 region has 13 residues. CDR3 bases: TGTGCCACCGGAATTACACTGAACACTGAAGCTTTCTTT. It specifies CATGITLNTEAFF.

V gene TRBV4-2 combines with J gene TRBJ2-2; D is unclear. Germline V gene sequence: CDR1 LGHNA, CDR2 YNFKEQ. Trimming took off 1 base at V and 4 bases at J, with 1 base between the two ends. The CDR3 runs to 12 residues. CDR3 protein: CASSQGTGELFF. The CDR3 nucleotides are TGTGCCAGCAGCCAAGGCACCGGGGAGCTGTTTTTT.

This chain connects TRBV9 to TRBJ1-4; 8 nucleotides match TRBD1. Germline V gives CDR1 SGDLS, CDR2 YYNGEE. The CDR3 spans 14 residues. The J segment lost 7 bases and the V segment lost 4 bases, leaving 6 bases of the junction unmatched. The CDR3: CASSLGQGGEKLFF. DNA of the CDR3: TGTGCCAGCAGCCTCGGACAGGGAGGTGAAAAACTGTTTTTT.

The genes are TRBV28 and TRBJ2-2; a weak D match, TRBD1 (5 bases). Germline V gene sequence: CDR1 MDHEN, CDR2 SYDVKM. Trimming removed 2 bases at V and 4 bases at J, with 8 bases between. This CDR3 has 14 residues. CDR3 loop: CASSLNRFTGELFF. CDR3 DNA: TGTGCCAGCAGTTTAAACAGGTTCACCGGGGAGCTGTTTTTT.